The 10 T cell receptor beta chains below were found in one sample sequenced in a study of CXCR3-negative and CXCR3-positive naive CD8 T cells. The authors made the TRB cDNA libraries by 5' RACE using UMI labels. Reprocessing the 5' RACE reads, TCRdb reports a single entry for every CDR3 protein and omits DNA. The specimen's table records tens of thousands of distinct CDR3 sequences. Material: memory CD8+ T cells from blood. The origin of the receptors is a human donor in good health. Some clones in this sample may be carry-over from other donors' samples.

The chain links TRBV12-3 or TRBV12-4 to TRBJ2-2; TCRdb names TRBD2, which stays unverified in the absence of DNA. The CDR3 has 17 residues. The CDR3 is CASSPRTSGEVTGELFF.

CDR3 region: CASGQGGDFNEQFF. The chain carries TRBV7-3 and TRBJ2-1; lacking DNA, the TRBD1 call made by TCRdb goes unchecked. Looked up from germline, CDR1 is SGHTA and CDR2 is FQGTGA. The CDR3 runs to 14 residues.

The chain combines TRBV10-3 with TRBJ2-7; the D call from TCRdb, TRBD1, cannot be confirmed without DNA. This CDR3 has 14 amino acids. Looked up from germline, CDR1 is ENHRY and CDR2 is SYGVKD. The CDR3 reads CATARDTRSYEQYF.

The chain combines TRBV29-1 with TRBJ1-3; the D call of TRBD1 rests on TCRdb alone, since no DNA is present to check it. The CDR3 has 18 amino acids. Germline values: CDR1 SQVTM, CDR2 ANQGSEA. The CDR3: CSVVAFPQGTYSGNTIYF.

The V and J genes are TRBV28 and TRBJ2-7; as DNA is missing, the TRBD1 call by TCRdb cannot be tested. The CDR3 length is 14 residues. CDR1 and CDR2 from the germline V gene are MDHEN and SYDVKM. CDR3 in amino acids: CASSPGHRNYEQYF.

This chain joins TRBV28 and TRBJ2-1; checking the TCRdb D call of TRBD2 is not possible without DNA. This CDR3 is 20 amino acids long. Germline-derived CDR1 and CDR2 are MDHEN and SYDVKM. CDR3 loop: CASRTRHFSGGAWSYNEQFF.

The CDR3: CASSTGQGDTGELFF. This rearrangement joins TRBV6-1 to TRBJ2-2; TCRdb calls TRBD1, which cannot be checked without DNA. The CDR3 consists of 15 residues. Per germline, CDR1 MNHNS and CDR2 SASEGT.

This chain joins TRBV5-4 and TRBJ2-7; the D gene TCRdb calls, TRBD1, cannot be checked with no DNA. The CDR3 consists of 16 residues. The germline V gene has CDR1 SGHNT and CDR2 YYREEE (reference sequence). CDR3 residues: CASSLWGDGDSYEQYF.

The chain combines TRBV4-3 with TRBJ1-4; lacking DNA, the TRBD1 call made by TCRdb goes unchecked. This CDR3 region has 18 residues. Germline values: CDR1 LGHNA, CDR2 YSLEER. The CDR3 loop reads CASSQDYTRVTINEKLFF.

J is TRBJ2-3 and V is TRBV20-1; checking the TCRdb D call of TRBD2 is not possible without DNA. Germline-derived CDR1 and CDR2 are DFQATT and SNEGSKA (reference sequence). The CDR3 runs to 18 residues. CDR3 sequence: CSARDWTSGGISTDTQYF.